This passage covers 32 T cell receptor beta chains from one sample sequenced in a study of T cell changes during pregnancy in multiple sclerosis. Using immunoSEQ multiplex PCR, the repertoire was profiled, and TCRdb retains in-frame clones only, with some absent. The sample has about 17,000 clones, roughly 80% seen once; the top ten hold over 15%. This material consisted of CD8+ T cells from peripheral blood mononuclear cells, taken in the third trimester of pregnancy. These receptors were obtained from a female donor in good health, enrolled as a control in a pregnancy study.

The rearrangement links TRBV9 to TRBJ1-1; maybe TRBD1 (5 bases). Germline CDR1 reads SGDLS; CDR2 reads YYNGEE. This CDR3 is built from 13 residues. V was trimmed by 1 base and J by 1 base, leaving 5 bases between them. The CDR3 reads CASSVTGNTEAFF. CDR3 DNA sequence: TGTGCCAGCAGCGTAACAGGGAACACTGAAGCTTTCTTT. Full variable domain (rest looked up from reference TRBV9 and TRBJ1-1): DSGVTQTPKHLITATGQRVTLRCSPRSGDLSVYWYQQSLDQGLQFLIQYYNGEERAKGNILERFSAQQFPDLHSELNLSSLELGDSALYFCASSVTGNTEAFFGQGTRLTVV.

V is TRBV5-4 and J is TRBJ1-1, with TRBD1 identical over 7 bases. The CDR3 totals 16 residues. Germline V gene data show CDR1 as SGHNT and CDR2 as YYREEE (reference sequence). The V gene end was trimmed by 0 bases and the J gene end by 1 base; junction bases not matched to a gene: 6. The DNA of the CDR3 is TGTGCCAGCAGCTTGGAGGAGGGACAGAGGAACACTGAAGCTTTCTTT. Translated: CASSLEEGQRNTEAFF. Filled out from reference TRBV5-4 and TRBJ1-1, the complete variable domain reads ETGVTQSPTHLIKTRGQQVTLRCSSQSGHNTVSWYQQALGQGPQFIFQYYREEENGRGNFPPRFSGLQFPNYSSELNVNALELDDSALYLCASSLEEGQRNTEAFFGQGTRLTVV.

This chain connects TRBV7-9 to TRBJ1-1, with D possibly matching TRBD1 (5 bases). The germline CDR1 and CDR2 sequences are SEHNR and FQNEAQ (reference sequence). The CDR3 extends over 14 amino acids. Trimming stripped 5 bases from V and 2 bases from J, with 12 bases between. CDR3 protein: CASSPTTANTEAFF. The CDR3 DNA reads TGTGCCAGCAGCCCCACGACAGCAAACACTGAAGCTTTCTTT.

Here the CDR3 DNA reads TGTGCCAGCAGTGTAGGCCTAGCGGGAGGGCTTACGGGGGAGCTGTTTTTT. Translation gives CASSVGLAGGLTGELFF. The chain couples TRBV2 to TRBJ2-2; 12 nucleotides line up with TRBD2. With V trimmed by 4 bases and J by 8 bases, 11 bases remained unmatched. Germline values: CDR1 SNHLY, CDR2 FYNNEI. This CDR3 comprises 17 residues.

The chain uses TRBV19 and TRBJ1-2; 9 bases line up with TRBD1. The CDR3 loop spans 16 amino acids. Unmatched junction bases numbered 4, after V lost 2 bases and J lost 0 bases. CDR1 and CDR2 from the germline V gene are LNHDA and SQIVND (reference sequence). The CDR3 is CASSIRGQGANYGYTF. The CDR3 nucleotides are TGTGCCAGTAGTATAAGGGGACAGGGAGCTAACTATGGCTACACCTTC.

The chain recombines TRBV6-6 with TRBJ2-5; D may be TRBD2 (6 bases). The ends were cut back, 7 bases at V and 0 bases at J, with 15 bases in the middle. From germline, CDR1 is MNHNY and CDR2 SVGAGI (reference sequence). The CDR3 loop spans 15 amino acids. This CDR3 reads CASIPTPGDQETQYF. In DNA, the CDR3 is TGTGCCAGCATCCCCACCCCGGGAGACCAAGAGACCCAGTACTTC.

This chain uses TRBV2 with TRBJ1-6; no firm D call. Per germline, CDR1 SNHLY and CDR2 FYNNEI. This CDR3 is built from 16 residues. V lost 6 bases, J lost 8 bases, and 20 bases lay in between. This chain's CDR3 is CASSDEEGEVYSPLHF. For the CDR3, the DNA is TGTGCCAGCAGCGACGAAGAGGGTGAGGTCTATTCACCCCTCCACTTT.

The V gene is TRBV18, the J gene TRBJ1-6; tentatively, D is TRBD1 (6 bases). CDR1 and CDR2 from the germline V gene are KGHSH and LQKENI. Trimming shortened V by 3 bases and J by 3 bases, and 9 bases separated the two germline ends. There are 15 residues in the CDR3. The CDR3: CASSPSRGYNSPLHF. The CDR3 coding sequence is TGTGCCAGCTCACCTAGCAGGGGCTATAATTCACCCCTCCACTTT.

This rearrangement joins TRBV25-1 to TRBJ1-1; unclear D gene. The CDR3 runs to 12 residues. Germline CDR1 is MGHDK and CDR2 is SYGVNS. The V end lost 2 bases, the J end lost 8 bases, and 9 bases lay between the germline ends. CDR3 region: CASSERGREAFF. In DNA form, the CDR3 reads TGTGCCAGCAGTGAAAGAGGGAGGGAAGCTTTCTTT.

V gene TRBV27 combines with J gene TRBJ2-1; 9 nucleotides match TRBD1. V was pared by 0 bases and J by 2 bases, with 2 bases of the junction left unmatched. Germline CDR1 and CDR2: MNHEY and SMNVEV (reference sequence). This CDR3 spans 16 amino acids. The CDR3 sequence is CASSLSRTGAYNEQFF. The CDR3 nucleotides read TGTGCCAGCAGTTTATCGAGGACAGGGGCCTACAATGAGCAGTTCTTC.

The table lists this clone with a few counts. The CDR3 protein is CASSWGQGFEAFF. The CDR3 DNA is TGTGCCAGCAGTTGGGGACAGGGGTTTGAAGCTTTCTTT. The V gene is TRBV27, the J gene TRBJ1-1; 10 nucleotides align to TRBD1. Germline values: CDR1 MNHEY, CDR2 SMNVEV (reference sequence). V was pared by 4 bases and J by 7 bases, with 3 bases of the junction left unmatched. The CDR3 sequence is 13 residues long.

The rearrangement links TRBV7-8 to TRBJ2-7; 9 bases map to TRBD1. CDR1 is SGHVS and CDR2 is FQNEAQ in the germline V gene. The V and J ends lost 6 bases and 9 bases, in that order; junction bases with no gene match: 21. The CDR3 sequence is 17 residues long. CDR3 residues: CASSSSAGTGIAGVQYF. Written as DNA, the CDR3 is TGTGCCAGCAGTTCCTCCGCCGGGACAGGGATCGCAGGCGTGCAGTACTTC.

The rearrangement uses TRBV7-2 and TRBJ2-7; a possible D gene is TRBD1 (6 bases). Per the germline V gene, CDR1 is SGHTA and CDR2 is FQGNSA. The CDR3 loop spans 14 amino acids. V was shortened by 1 base and J by 5 bases, with 12 bases between the two germline ends. The CDR3 DNA reads TGTGCCAGCAGCTTAGAGACAGGCATGGACGAGCAGTACTTC. Protein product: CASSLETGMDEQYF.

This chain joins TRBV5-6 and TRBJ1-4; 9 bases fit TRBD1. With V trimmed by 3 bases and J by 6 bases, 9 bases remained unmatched. This CDR3 has 16 amino acids. Germline CDR1 reads SGHDT; CDR2 reads YYEEEE. As DNA, the CDR3 is TGTGCCAGCAGCTGGAGGACAGGGGATTACGATGAAAAACTGTTTTTT. Amino acids: CASSWRTGDYDEKLFF.

The J gene is TRBJ2-7, the V gene TRBV19; 8 bases fit TRBD1. The CDR3 runs to 12 residues. Germline V lookup: CDR1 LNHDA, CDR2 SQIVND (reference sequence). V trimming: 7 bases; J trimming: 4 bases; junction bases outside the gene matches: 3. CDR3 bases: TGTGCCAGTACCAGGACAGGGTACGAGCAGTACTTC. As protein: CASTRTGYEQYF.

The V call is TRBV9, the J call TRBJ2-1; 11 positions match TRBD2. V dropped 3 bases and J dropped 0; count of bases not matched to a gene: 2. Germline CDR1 reads SGDLS; CDR2 reads YYNGEE. CDR3 size: 16 residues. The chain's CDR3 is CASSGGTSGSYNEQFF. The CDR3 DNA sequence: TGTGCCAGCAGCGGGGGGACTAGCGGCTCCTACAATGAGCAGTTCTTC.

The chain joins TRBV9 to TRBJ1-1; possibly TRBD1 for D (5 bases). Trimming cost V 0 bases and J 7 bases, with 13 bases left between them. This CDR3 region has 14 residues. Germline V gene sequence: CDR1 SGDLS, CDR2 YYNGEE. The CDR3 region is CASSVDIGDGEAFF. DNA for the CDR3: TGTGCCAGCAGCGTAGACATAGGGGATGGTGAAGCTTTCTTT.

The chain links TRBV6-1 to TRBJ2-1; a weak D match, TRBD2 (5 bases). V was cut by 7 bases and J by 7 bases, with 17 bases left in between. The germline V gene encodes CDR1 MNHNS and CDR2 SASEGT. The CDR3 covers 14 residues. For the CDR3, the DNA is TGTGCCAGCATCGGGCTTAGACTACGGAATGAGCAGTTCTTC. It codes for CASIGLRLRNEQFF.

The CDR3, as DNA: TGTGCCAGCAGTTCAACAGGTCGAAACTATGGCTACACCTTC. It encodes CASSSTGRNYGYTF. The chain links TRBV27 to TRBJ1-2; D is possibly TRBD1 (5 bases). Trimming left V 4 bases short and J 2 bases short, with 11 bases between. This CDR3 is 14 amino acids long. Germline V gives CDR1 MNHEY, CDR2 SMNVEV (reference sequence).

The J gene is TRBJ2-5, the V gene TRBV9; possible D gene TRBD2, 5 bases. With 2 bases removed from V and 5 bases from J, the gap between germline ends came to 16 bases. Looked up from germline, CDR1 is SGDLS and CDR2 is YYNGEE. The CDR3 loop spans 15 amino acids. The CDR3 DNA reads as TGTGCCAGCAGCGTTGAGGGAATAAGCCGGGAGACCCAGTACTTC. It specifies CASSVEGISRETQYF.

The rearrangement uses TRBV4-1 and TRBJ1-4; tentatively, D is TRBD1 (5 bases). This CDR3 region has 14 residues. Trimming pared 4 bases from V and 6 bases from J, leaving 12 bases between. Germline V gene sequence: CDR1 MGHRA, CDR2 YSYEKL. The CDR3 nucleotides read TGCGCCAGCAGCCTTCAGGGAAGCGATGAAAAACTGTTTTTT. Residues: CASSLQGSDEKLFF.

The chain employs TRBV6-5 and TRBJ2-7; 11 positions match TRBD2. Germline V gene data show CDR1 as MNHEY and CDR2 as SVGAGI. CDR3 size: 14 residues. V lost 4 bases to trimming and J lost 3 bases; unmatched junction nucleotides: 2. CDR3 sequence: CASSSTSGGYEQYF. The CDR3 DNA reads as TGTGCCAGCAGTTCCACTAGCGGGGGCTACGAGCAGTACTTC.

V is TRBV10-3 and J is TRBJ1-1, with 8 bases that match TRBD1. CDR3 length: 14 residues. The germline V gene encodes CDR1 ENHRY and CDR2 SYGVKD. J gave up 2 bases and V 6 bases, and 5 bases lay outside the gene matches. The CDR3 coding sequence is TGTGCCATCAGAATGACAGGGGAAAACACTGAAGCTTTCTTT. Amino acids: CAIRMTGENTEAFF.

The chain links TRBV30 to TRBJ1-2; tentatively, D is TRBD1 (5 bases). Germline-derived CDR1 and CDR2 are GTSNPN and SVGIG (reference sequence). Trimming pared 1 base from V and 5 bases from J, leaving 8 bases between. CDR3 length: 12 residues. This CDR3 is CAWSGGGYGYTF. Written as DNA, the CDR3 is TGTGCCTGGAGTGGGGGGGGGTATGGCTACACCTTC.

V usage is TRBV10-2 and J usage is TRBJ1-1; a possible D gene is TRBD1 (6 bases). The CDR3 spans 13 residues. The V end was cut by 6 bases, the J end by 5 bases, with 13 bases between. CDR1 and CDR2 (germline): WSHSY, SAAADI. The CDR3 region is CASSRDTATEAFF. CDR3 DNA: TGCGCCAGCAGCCGGGACACGGCAACTGAAGCTTTCTTT.

The CDR3: CASGLAGPNEQYF. CDR3 DNA: TGTGCCAGCGGACTAGCGGGACCGAACGAGCAGTACTTC. The chain uses TRBV6-6 and TRBJ2-7; 12 nucleotides match TRBD2. Germline assignment: CDR1 MNHNY and CDR2 SVGAGI (reference sequence). The trim removed 8 bases at V and 5 bases at J, leaving 4 bases unmatched. The length of the CDR3 is 13 residues.

The V call is TRBV5-1, the J call TRBJ2-3; tentative D call: TRBD2 (5 bases). Trimming shortened V by 5 bases and J by 1 base, and 14 bases separated the two germline ends. Germline lookup yields CDR1 SGHRS and CDR2 YFSETQ. CDR3 length equals 15 residues. The DNA for the CDR3 is TGCGCCAGCAGACCCGACCGGGGTCGCACAGATACGCAGTATTTT. Translated, it gives CASRPDRGRTDTQYF.

This rearrangement joins TRBV6-1 to TRBJ2-5, with D possibly TRBD1 on 8 matching bases. The germline V gene has CDR1 MNHNS and CDR2 SASEGT. V was cut by 2 bases and J by 3 bases, with 13 bases left in between. CDR3 size: 15 residues. CDR3 sequence: CASSEFTGGEETQYF. The CDR3 nucleotides read TGTGCCAGCAGTGAATTTACAGGGGGGGAAGAGACCCAGTACTTC.

V gene TRBV13 combines with J gene TRBJ2-5; 9 bases line up with TRBD2. Germline V gene sequence: CDR1 PRHDT, CDR2 FYEKMQ (reference sequence). V shed 5 bases, J shed 5 bases, and the junction held 18 bases outside the gene matches. The CDR3 is 18 residues long. CDR3 residues: CASSPFREVSREGETQYF. In nucleotides, the CDR3 is TGTGCCAGCAGCCCATTCCGGGAGGTCTCGCGGGAGGGGGAGACCCAGTACTTC.

This chain uses TRBV5-8 with TRBJ1-1, with D perhaps matching TRBD1 (5 bases). The germline V gene encodes CDR1 SGHTS and CDR2 YDEGEE. CDR3 length: 14 amino acids. Trimming shortened V by 0 bases and J by 2 bases, and 8 bases separated the two germline ends. CDR3 sequence: CASSLGQTNTEAFF. CDR3 DNA sequence: TGTGCCAGCAGCTTGGGACAGACAAACACTGAAGCTTTCTTT. The full variable domain, in which reference TRBV5-8 and TRBJ1-1 provide the parts outside the CDR3, is EAGVTQSPTHLIKTRGQQATLRCSPISGHTSVYWYQQALGLGLQFLLWYDEGEERNRGNFPPRFSGRQFPNYSSELNVNALELEDSALYLCASSLGQTNTEAFFGQGTRLTVV.

The J gene is TRBJ1-3, the V gene TRBV30; D is possibly TRBD1 (5 bases). Per the germline V gene, CDR1 is GTSNPN and CDR2 is SVGIG (reference sequence). The length of the CDR3 is 14 residues. Trimming took 6 bases from V and 3 from J, leaving 15 bases between them. The DNA of the CDR3 is TGTGCCTGCACATCGGGGGGTGGTGGAAACACCATATATTTT. This sequence encodes CACTSGGGGNTIYF.

V gene TRBV6-5 combines with J gene TRBJ2-1; D call uncertain. V was trimmed by 5 bases and J by 8 bases, leaving 10 bases between them. This CDR3 contains 12 residues. Germline CDR1 reads MNHEY; CDR2 reads SVGAGI. The CDR3 reads CASSRFDDEQFF. The CDR3 nucleotides are TGTGCCAGCAGTCGGTTCGATGATGAGCAGTTCTTC.